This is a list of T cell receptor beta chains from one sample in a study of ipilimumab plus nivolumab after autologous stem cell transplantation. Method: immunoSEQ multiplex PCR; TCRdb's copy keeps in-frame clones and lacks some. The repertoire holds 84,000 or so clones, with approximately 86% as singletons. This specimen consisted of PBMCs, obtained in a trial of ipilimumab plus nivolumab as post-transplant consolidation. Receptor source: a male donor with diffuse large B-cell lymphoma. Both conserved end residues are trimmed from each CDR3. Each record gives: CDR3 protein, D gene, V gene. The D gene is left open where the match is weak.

ASSVRQGVEQY	TRBD1	TRBV6-4
ASSQDNQGIQY	-	TRBV14
ASSLSTRNTEAF	-	TRBV5-1
ASSPQGASNQPQH	TRBD1	TRBV18
ASSLWLLGGNPHEQY	TRBD1	TRBV28
ASSLRDAETQY	-	TRBV7-3
AISEGLADLSYEQY	-	TRBV10-3
ASSPGGLGEQF	TRBD2	TRBV11-3
ASSLRQTSYEQY	-	TRBV7-2
ASTHVEQKYQPQH	-	TRBV6-1
ASSATGQATDTQY	TRBD1	TRBV9
ASSQDRSGSGNQPQH	-	TRBV4-2
ASSPLPGASNYGYT	-	TRBV6-6
AIGGASGGLQETQY	TRBD2	TRBV7-7
AIEAGEGEQY	-	TRBV10-3
ASSSAGGKTDTQY	TRBD2	TRBV6-5
ASSGGFASSYEQY	-	TRBV10-1
ASSIGTSGGLYQETQY	TRBD2	TRBV19
ASSYSGANVLT	-	TRBV6-5
ASIETTGNTIY	-	TRBV19
ASRLSTGSTYGYT	TRBD1	TRBV6-6
ASSDPSLAGGIGELF	TRBD2	TRBV6-1
ASSVQGANQPQH	TRBD1	TRBV2
AWSDGLGYT	-	TRBV30
SVGGTGGGGYT	TRBD1	TRBV29-1
ASSGDGDEAF	-	TRBV7-9
ARSLRGRFYEQY	-	TRBV5-3
ASSERGMDNQPQH	-	TRBV2
ASRGQGDGYT	TRBD1	TRBV27
ASSELSPGWDIETQY	-	TRBV25-1
ASSSTSLEQY	TRBD2	TRBV28
ASSLSDSGYT	-	TRBV5-6
ASSMGTTAFEKLF	-	TRBV19
ASSQDSIGGAGNTIY	-	TRBV4-1
ASSLYRVPYNEQF	-	TRBV7-8
ASSIIGGQRGEAF	-	TRBV19
ASSLLPGAVSEQY	-	TRBV7-9
AWSVKGIGQETQY	-	TRBV30
ASSLKDFSSWGKDQETQY	-	TRBV5-1
ASSRRTGTVDTEAF	TRBD1	TRBV5-1
ATSRDHARGQF	-	TRBV15
ASTPQSSNEKLF	-	TRBV6-1
ASSPSRMNEQF	-	TRBV7-2
ASSQSPQETQY	-	TRBV5-1
ASSIEFAEQF	-	TRBV19
ASSQEGRTDTQY	-	TRBV5-8
ASSLAGGPGQRYEQY	-	TRBV7-2
ASSPTGASSHEQY	-	TRBV7-9
ATSRVTGGSSGANVLT	TRBD1	TRBV15
ASRVGQGYGYT	TRBD1	TRBV6-1
ASSDFPRQAANEKLF	-	TRBV10-2